This T cell receptor beta chain was recorded in a study of blood T cell repertoires in COVID-19. Study overall: T cells, B-cell-depleted T cells, or PBMCs supplied cDNA or gDNA.

The V end lost 6 bases, the J end lost 4 bases, and 10 bases lay between the germline ends. The CDR3 length is 12 residues. From germline, CDR1 is SNHLY and CDR2 FYNNEI. Original methodology: Estimation of nucleated cell counts was performed using reference gene primer amplification. Measured with immunoSEQ multiplex PCR; TCRdb has only the in-frame clones, and not every one. The DNA was the basis for D and trimming; V, J and clone size are from that table. The sample includes about 240,000 clones, more than 85% seen only once; the top ten take around 4%. Donors were grouped by their self-reported clinical history. Recovered status in Cohort 3 required two negative PCRs, clearance, or symptom resolution.

This chain uses TRBV2 with TRBJ2-7, with a weak D call TRBD2 (5 bases). The sequenced sample consisted of PBMCs or T cells enriched from blood (not recorded which). This sequence originates from a woman aged 25 to 45 who had recovered from COVID-19. CDR3 bases: TGTGCCAGCAGAGGACTTCAATACGAGCAGTACTTC. Protein: CASRGLQYEQYF.